Below, 17 T cell receptor beta chains from the same sample are listed, as sequenced in a study of CD8+CD57+ T cells in acquired aplastic anemia. Genomic DNA provided the template from which TCR beta VDJ and CDR3 profiles were obtained. Using its own MiXCR run on the reads, TCRdb lists one record per CDR3 protein. The sample holds around 150,000 distinct CDR3 sequences, roughly 48% seen once. The sequenced patients had an expansion of CD8+CD57+ cells seen by flow cytometry. Input material: sorted CD4+, CD8+, or CD8+CD57+ T cells (not recorded which) from PBMCs. The receptor source for this set is a human donor with aplastic anemia.

This clonotype was detected only a few times. Possible read error: a much larger clone is one base away. This sequence joins TRBV25-1 and TRBJ2-5; D perhaps matches TRBD2 (6 bases). Germline V gene lookup returns CDR1 MGHDK and CDR2 SYGVNS. The length of the CDR3 is 14 residues. CDR3 sequence (DNA): TGTGCCAGCAGCTTGGTGCTGCGGGAAGAGACCCAGCACTTC. Its translation: CASSLVLREETQHF.

This chain uses TRBV29-1 with TRBJ1-2; TRBD1 is a possible D gene (5 bases). The CDR3 runs to 12 residues. CDR1 and CDR2 from the germline V gene are SQVTM and ANQGSEA. V was clipped by 4 bases and J by 6 bases, with 12 bases between them. CDR3 coding DNA: TGCAGCGTTGCAGGAGGGGAGAATGGCTACACCTTC. It encodes CSVAGGENGYTF.

The chain recombines TRBV15 with TRBJ2-7, with 8 nucleotides matching TRBD1. The J segment lost 5 bases and the V segment lost 3 bases, leaving 3 bases of the junction unmatched. The CDR3 contains 13 residues. Germline V gene sequence: CDR1 LNHNV, CDR2 YYDKDF (reference sequence). DNA for the CDR3: TGTGCCACCAGCAGGACAGGGGACCACGAGCAGTACTTC. Amino acids: CATSRTGDHEQYF.

The rearrangement joins TRBV29-1 to TRBJ2-7; a weak D match, TRBD2 (5 bases). The CDR3 sequence is 14 residues long. Germline values: CDR1 SQVTM, CDR2 ANQGSEA. Trimming took 1 base from V and 3 from J, leaving 13 bases between them. The DNA for the CDR3 is TGCAGCGTTGAAGGGACGAGGGCCCTCTACGAGCAGTACTTC. This encodes CSVEGTRALYEQYF.

The chain employs TRBV9 and TRBJ1-6, with D maybe TRBD1 (6 bases). This CDR3 is built from 14 residues. Germline V gives CDR1 SGDLS, CDR2 YYNGEE. V lost 4 bases, J lost 10 bases, and 15 bases lay in between. The CDR3 DNA follows: TGTGCCAGCAGCTCCCGAGGGGGGGAATCACCCCTCCACTTT. This sequence encodes CASSSRGGESPLHF.

The chain joins TRBV28 to TRBJ2-1; the D gene is possibly TRBD1 (5 bases). The CDR3 runs 12 residues. Germline CDR1 and CDR2: MDHEN and SYDVKM. Trimming removed 3 bases at V and 10 bases at J, with 10 bases between. CDR3 sequence reads: CASSFAAGEQFF. CDR3 DNA sequence: TGTGCCAGCAGTTTCGCGGCAGGGGAGCAGTTCTTC. The full variable domain, with the rest looked up from reference TRBV28 and TRBJ2-1, is DVKVTQSSRYLVKRTGEKVFLECVQDMDHENMFWYRQDPGLGLRLIYFSYDVKMKEKGDIPEGYSVSREKKERFSLILESASTNQTSMYLCASSFAAGEQFFGPGTRLTVL.

The chain joins TRBV24-1 to TRBJ2-3, with D unresolved. Germline loops: CDR1 KGHDR, CDR2 SFDVKD. The CDR3 totals 12 residues. V was shortened by 4 bases and J by 6 bases, with 7 bases between the two germline ends. CDR3: CATSDVQDTQYF. CDR3 bases: TGTGCCACCAGTGACGTACAGGATACGCAGTATTTT.

This chain uses TRBV29-1 with TRBJ2-3, with D possibly being TRBD1 or TRBD2 (6 bases each). Trimming removed 5 bases from V and 5 bases from J, with 14 bases in between. The CDR3 sequence is 13 residues long. Germline V gene data show CDR1 as SQVTM and CDR2 as ANQGSEA. In DNA, the CDR3 is TGCAGCGTTCACGGGGGCCGAGGAGATACGCAGTATTTT. Its protein product is CSVHGGRGDTQYF.

This clonotype was seen ten or more times. The CDR3 spells CASSDDLVGFVPEGQYF. The CDR3 DNA reads as TGTGCCAGCAGTGACGATTTAGTAGGGTTCGTTCCCGAGGGCCAGTACTTC. The chain links TRBV6-4 to TRBJ2-5; TRBD2 is a possible D gene (5 bases). Trimming took off 2 bases at V and 10 bases at J, with 26 bases between the two ends. Germline-derived CDR1 and CDR2 are MRHNA and SNTAGT. This CDR3 spans 17 amino acids.

This clonotype came up once. The V and J genes are TRBV5-4 and TRBJ2-3; 14 bases are shared with TRBD2. CDR3 length: 17 amino acids. V trimming: 0 bases; J trimming: 11 bases; junction bases outside the gene matches: 11. CDR1 is SGHNT and CDR2 is YYREEE in the germline V gene (reference sequence). Here the CDR3 DNA reads TGTGCCAGCAGCTTGGCCTTCGGGACTAGCGGGAGAGGTGAGCAGTATTTT. This codes for CASSLAFGTSGRGEQYF.

This chain joins TRBV7-9 and TRBJ2-3, with D hard to call. Trimming pared 5 bases from V and 0 bases from J, leaving 9 bases between. The germline V gene has CDR1 SEHNR and CDR2 FQNEAQ (reference sequence). This CDR3 spans 14 amino acids. The CDR3 sequence is CASSRTTSTDTQYF. As DNA, the CDR3 is TGTGCCAGCAGCAGAACCACTAGCACAGATACGCAGTATTTT. The full variable domain, in which reference TRBV7-9 and TRBJ2-3 provide the parts outside the CDR3, is DTGVSQNPRHKITKRGQNVTFRCDPISEHNRLYWYRQTLGQGPEFLTYFQNEAQLEKSRLLSDRFSAERPKGSFSTLEIQRTEQGDSAMYLCASSRTTSTDTQYFGPGTRLTVL.

This clonotype has a handful of counts. The chain carries TRBV2 and TRBJ2-7, with unresolved D. The CDR3 is 13 amino acids. With 3 bases removed from V and 0 bases from J, the gap between germline ends came to 6 bases. Per the germline V gene, CDR1 is SNHLY and CDR2 is FYNNEI. CDR3 sequence (DNA): TGTGCCAGCAGTGAGGGTAGCTCCTACGAGCAGTACTTC. The encoded protein is CASSEGSSYEQYF.

In this sample, this clonotype turned up a few times. The chain has TRBV6-1 and TRBJ2-1; D uncertain. Germline V lookup: CDR1 MNHNS, CDR2 SASEGT. The CDR3 spans 13 residues. Trimming took off 8 bases at V and 8 bases at J, with 16 bases between the two ends. The CDR3 loop is CASGQVVGDEQFF. CDR3 bases: TGTGCCAGCGGTCAGGTGGTTGGGGATGAGCAGTTCTTC.

On this clonotype itself: A much larger clone differs from this one at a single base, so this may be a read error. This chain joins TRBV12-3 or TRBV12-4 and TRBJ2-2; D remains unclear. The CDR3 runs to 14 residues. Trimming removed 5 bases at V and 3 bases at J, with 10 bases between. The DNA for the CDR3 is TGTGCCAGCAGTGAAGGGTTCCACACCGGGGAGCTGTTTTTT. Translating it yields CASSEGFHTGELFF.

This clonotype was recorded many times. V is TRBV5-6 and J is TRBJ2-7; 12 bases agree with TRBD1. Germline CDR1 SGHDT, CDR2 YYEEEE. The CDR3 sequence is 15 residues long. With 5 bases clipped from V and 5 bases from J, the junction kept 8 bases outside the gene matches. The CDR3 protein is CASSTPGQGANEQYF. CDR3 nucleotide sequence: TGTGCCAGCAGTACTCCGGGACAGGGGGCAAACGAGCAGTACTTC.

V and J are TRBV2 and TRBJ1-1; possibly TRBD1 for D (6 bases). The V end was cut by 3 bases, the J end by 6 bases, with 11 bases between. The CDR3 extends over 13 amino acids. Germline V gene sequence: CDR1 SNHLY, CDR2 FYNNEI. The CDR3 nucleotides read TGTGCCAGCAGTGACAGGGGAAGGGCTGAAGCTTTCTTT. It codes for CASSDRGRAEAFF.

The rearrangement links TRBV10-1 to TRBJ1-5; D is possibly TRBD1 (5 bases). Germline V CDR1 and CDR2: WNHNN, SYGVQD (reference sequence). This CDR3 region has 14 residues. Trimming removed 6 bases from V and 2 bases from J, with 11 bases in between. In DNA form, the CDR3 reads TGCGCCAGCAGGGGGGGTCTTGGCAATCAGCCCCAGCATTTT. This sequence encodes CASRGGLGNQPQHF.